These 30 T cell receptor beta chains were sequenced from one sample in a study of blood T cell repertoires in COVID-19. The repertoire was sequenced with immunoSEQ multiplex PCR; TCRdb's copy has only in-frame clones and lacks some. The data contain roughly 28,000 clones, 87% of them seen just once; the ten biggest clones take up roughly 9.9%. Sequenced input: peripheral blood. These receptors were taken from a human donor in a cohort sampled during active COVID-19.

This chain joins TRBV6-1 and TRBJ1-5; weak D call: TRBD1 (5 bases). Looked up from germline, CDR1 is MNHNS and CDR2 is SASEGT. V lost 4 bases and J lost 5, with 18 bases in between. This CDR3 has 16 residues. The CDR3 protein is CASSGEQVTRDQPQHF. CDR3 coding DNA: TGTGCCAGCAGTGGAGAACAGGTCACAAGGGATCAGCCCCAGCATTTT.

DNA for the CDR3: TGTGCCAGCAGCTTCGCCCCGACTTACAACAATGAGCAGTTCTTC. This codes for CASSFAPTYNNEQFF. The chain joins TRBV7-2 to TRBJ2-1; D unresolved. Trimming removed 3 bases at V and 5 bases at J, with 14 bases between. The length of the CDR3 is 15 residues. The germline V gene has CDR1 SGHTA and CDR2 FQGNSA.

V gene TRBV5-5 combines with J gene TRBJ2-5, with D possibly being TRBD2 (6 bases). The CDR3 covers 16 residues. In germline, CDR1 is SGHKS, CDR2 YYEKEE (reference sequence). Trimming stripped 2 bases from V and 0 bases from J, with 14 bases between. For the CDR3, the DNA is TGTGCCAGCAGCTTTTCAGGGCTAGCGAACCAAGAGACCCAGTACTTC. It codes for CASSFSGLANQETQYF.

CDR3 nucleotides: TGTGCCAGCAGGAGCCGGACAGGGGGAGACACCTTC. Translation gives CASRSRTGGDTF. The rearrangement joins TRBV6-5 to TRBJ1-2; TRBD1 matches 10 bases. From germline, CDR1 is MNHEY and CDR2 SVGAGI. After removal of 6 bases from V and 12 bases from J, the junction contained 7 bases not matched to a gene. The CDR3 contains 12 residues.

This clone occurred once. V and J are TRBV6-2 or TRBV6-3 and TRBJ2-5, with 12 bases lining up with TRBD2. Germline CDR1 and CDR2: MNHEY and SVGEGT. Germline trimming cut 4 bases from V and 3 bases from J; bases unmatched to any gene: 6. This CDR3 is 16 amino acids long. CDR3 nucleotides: TGTGCCAGCAGTTCCCCGACTAGCGGGGGAAAAGAGACCCAGTACTTC. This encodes CASSSPTSGGKETQYF.

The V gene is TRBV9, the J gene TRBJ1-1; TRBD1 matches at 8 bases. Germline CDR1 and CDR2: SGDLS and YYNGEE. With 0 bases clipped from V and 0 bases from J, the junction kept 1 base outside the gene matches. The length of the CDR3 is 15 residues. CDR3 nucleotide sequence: TGTGCCAGCAGCGTAGGGGACAGGTTGAACACTGAAGCTTTCTTT. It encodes CASSVGDRLNTEAFF.

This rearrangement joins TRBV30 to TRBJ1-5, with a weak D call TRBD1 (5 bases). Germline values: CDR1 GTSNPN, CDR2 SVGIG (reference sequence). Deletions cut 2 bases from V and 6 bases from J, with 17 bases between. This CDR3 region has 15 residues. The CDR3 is CAWSSPAGPSQPQHF. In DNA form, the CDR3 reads TGTGCCTGGAGTTCTCCGGCGGGGCCCTCTCAGCCCCAGCATTTT.

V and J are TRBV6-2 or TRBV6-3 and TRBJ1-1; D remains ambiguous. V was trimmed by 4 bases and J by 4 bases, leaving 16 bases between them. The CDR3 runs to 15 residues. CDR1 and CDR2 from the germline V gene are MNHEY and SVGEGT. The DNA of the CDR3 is TGTGCCAGCAGTTTTGGGAGTTGGGGAGGCACTGAAGCTTTCTTT. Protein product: CASSFGSWGGTEAFF.

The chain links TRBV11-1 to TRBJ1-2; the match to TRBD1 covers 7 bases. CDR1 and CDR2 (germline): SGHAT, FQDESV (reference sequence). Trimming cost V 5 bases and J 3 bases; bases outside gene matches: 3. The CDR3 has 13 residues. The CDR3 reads CASSAGGDYGYTF. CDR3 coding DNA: TGTGCCAGCAGCGCAGGGGGAGACTATGGCTACACCTTC.

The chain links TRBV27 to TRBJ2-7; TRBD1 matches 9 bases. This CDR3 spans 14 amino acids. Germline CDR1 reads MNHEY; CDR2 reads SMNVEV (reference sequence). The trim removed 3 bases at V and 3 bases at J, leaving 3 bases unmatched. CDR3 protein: CASSFRDRDYEQYF. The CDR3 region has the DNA TGTGCCAGCAGTTTCCGGGACAGGGACTACGAGCAGTACTTC.

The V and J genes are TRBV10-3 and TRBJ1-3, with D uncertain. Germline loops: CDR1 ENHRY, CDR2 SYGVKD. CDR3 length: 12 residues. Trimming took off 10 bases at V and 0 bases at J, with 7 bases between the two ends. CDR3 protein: CATAGSGNTIYF. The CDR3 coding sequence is TGTGCCACAGCGGGCTCTGGAAACACCATATATTTT.

Here the CDR3 reads CASSSTGGRYTEAFF. The CDR3 coding sequence is TGTGCCAGTAGTTCCACAGGGGGCCGGTACACTGAAGCTTTCTTT. This chain joins TRBV19 and TRBJ1-1, with TRBD1 matching over 9 bases. This CDR3 spans 15 amino acids. The V and J ends lost 5 bases and 3 bases, in that order; junction bases with no gene match: 7. Germline values: CDR1 LNHDA, CDR2 SQIVND (reference sequence).

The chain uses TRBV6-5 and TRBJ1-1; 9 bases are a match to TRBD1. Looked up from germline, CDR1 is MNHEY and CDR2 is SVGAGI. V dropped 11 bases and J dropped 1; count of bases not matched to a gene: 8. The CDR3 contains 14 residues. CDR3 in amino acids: CAGHTQGANTEAFF. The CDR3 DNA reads TGTGCCGGACATACACAGGGGGCGAACACTGAAGCTTTCTTT.

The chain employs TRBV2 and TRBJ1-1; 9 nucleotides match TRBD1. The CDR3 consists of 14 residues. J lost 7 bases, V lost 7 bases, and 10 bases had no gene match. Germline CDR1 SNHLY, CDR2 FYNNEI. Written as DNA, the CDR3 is TGTGCCAGCACCGTGGACAGGGGAGCAGTTGAAGCTTTCTTT. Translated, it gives CASTVDRGAVEAFF.

The DNA of the CDR3 is TGTGCCAGCAGCTTTTCTGGGACAGGGGGCGATGAGCAGTTCTTC. Its translation is CASSFSGTGGDEQFF. The chain is built from TRBV7-9 and TRBJ2-1; 12 bases align to TRBD1. Germline assignment: CDR1 SEHNR and CDR2 FQNEAQ (reference sequence). The V and J ends lost 3 bases and 8 bases, in that order; junction bases with no gene match: 5. This CDR3 spans 15 amino acids.

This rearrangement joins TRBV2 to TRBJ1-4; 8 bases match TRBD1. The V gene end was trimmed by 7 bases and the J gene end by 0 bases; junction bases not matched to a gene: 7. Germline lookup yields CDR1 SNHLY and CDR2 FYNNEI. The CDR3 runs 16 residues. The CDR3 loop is CASTRSQGATNEKLFF. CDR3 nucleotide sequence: TGTGCCAGCACCCGATCACAGGGGGCAACTAATGAAAAACTGTTTTTT.

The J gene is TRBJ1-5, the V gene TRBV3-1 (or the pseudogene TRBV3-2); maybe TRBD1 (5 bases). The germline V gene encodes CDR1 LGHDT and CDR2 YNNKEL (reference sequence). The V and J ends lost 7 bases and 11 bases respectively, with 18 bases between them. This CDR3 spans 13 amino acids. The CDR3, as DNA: TGTGCCAGCAAGGAACCCTGGGGGGGGGCCCAGCATTTT. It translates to CASKEPWGGAQHF.

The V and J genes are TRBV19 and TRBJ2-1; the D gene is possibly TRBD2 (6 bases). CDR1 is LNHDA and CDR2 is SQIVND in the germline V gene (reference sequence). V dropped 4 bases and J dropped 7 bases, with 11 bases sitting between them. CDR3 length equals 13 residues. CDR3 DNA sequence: TGTGCCAGTAGTAGGACGGGAGTGAATGAGCAGTTCTTC. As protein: CASSRTGVNEQFF.

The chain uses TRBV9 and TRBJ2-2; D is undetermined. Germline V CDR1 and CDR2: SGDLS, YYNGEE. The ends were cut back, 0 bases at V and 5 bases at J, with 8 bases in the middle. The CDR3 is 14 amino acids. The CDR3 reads CASSVGGLTGELFF. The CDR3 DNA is TGTGCCAGCAGCGTAGGAGGTCTTACCGGGGAGCTGTTTTTT.

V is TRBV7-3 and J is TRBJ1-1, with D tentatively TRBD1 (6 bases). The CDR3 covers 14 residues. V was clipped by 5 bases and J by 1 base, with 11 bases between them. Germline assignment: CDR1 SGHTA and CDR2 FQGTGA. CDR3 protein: CASSLSTGNTEAFF. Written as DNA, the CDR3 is TGTGCCAGCAGCCTATCGACAGGGAACACTGAAGCTTTCTTT.

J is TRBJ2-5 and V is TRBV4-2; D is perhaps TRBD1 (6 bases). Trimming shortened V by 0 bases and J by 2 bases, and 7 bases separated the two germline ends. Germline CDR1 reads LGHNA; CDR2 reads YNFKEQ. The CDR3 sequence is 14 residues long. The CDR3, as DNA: TGTGCCAGCAGCCAAGATGGACAGCAAGAGACCCAGTACTTC. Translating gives CASSQDGQQETQYF.

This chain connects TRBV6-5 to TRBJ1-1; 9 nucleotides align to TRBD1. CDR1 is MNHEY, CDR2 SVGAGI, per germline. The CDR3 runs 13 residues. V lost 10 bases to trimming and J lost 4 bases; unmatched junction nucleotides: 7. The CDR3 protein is CAIFRDRATEAFF. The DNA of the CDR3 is TGTGCCATCTTCCGGGACAGGGCCACTGAAGCTTTCTTT.

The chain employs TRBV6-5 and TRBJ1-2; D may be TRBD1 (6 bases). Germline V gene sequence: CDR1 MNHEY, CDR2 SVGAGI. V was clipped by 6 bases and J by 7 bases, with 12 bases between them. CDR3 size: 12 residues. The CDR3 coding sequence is TGTGCCAGCAGCGCAGGGGCCTTTGGCTACACCTTC. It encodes CASSAGAFGYTF.

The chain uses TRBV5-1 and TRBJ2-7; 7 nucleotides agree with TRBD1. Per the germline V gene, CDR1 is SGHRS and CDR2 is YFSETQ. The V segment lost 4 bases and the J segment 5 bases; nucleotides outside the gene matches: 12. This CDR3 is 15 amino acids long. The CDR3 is CASSPGQLIGDEQYF. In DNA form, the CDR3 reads TGCGCCAGCAGCCCGGGACAGCTAATAGGGGACGAGCAGTACTTC.

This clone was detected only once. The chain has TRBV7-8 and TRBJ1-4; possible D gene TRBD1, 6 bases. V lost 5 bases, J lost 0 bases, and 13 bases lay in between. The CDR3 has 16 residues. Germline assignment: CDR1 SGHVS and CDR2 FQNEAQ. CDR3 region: CASSLTGTTTNEKLFF. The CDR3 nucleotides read TGTGCCAGCAGCCTCACAGGGACTACAACTAATGAAAAACTGTTTTTT.

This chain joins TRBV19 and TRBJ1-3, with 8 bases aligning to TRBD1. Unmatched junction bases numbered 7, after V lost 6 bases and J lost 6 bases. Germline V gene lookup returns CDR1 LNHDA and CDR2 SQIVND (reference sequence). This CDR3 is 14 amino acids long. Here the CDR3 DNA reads TGTGCCAGTAGGGCGGGACAGGCCCAAAACACCATATATTTT. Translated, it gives CASRAGQAQNTIYF.

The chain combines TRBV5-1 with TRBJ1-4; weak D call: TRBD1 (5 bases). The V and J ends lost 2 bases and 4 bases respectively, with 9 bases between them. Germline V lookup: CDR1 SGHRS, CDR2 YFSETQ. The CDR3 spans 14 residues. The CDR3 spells CASSFWGGNEKLFF. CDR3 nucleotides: TGCGCCAGCAGCTTTTGGGGCGGTAATGAAAAACTGTTTTTT.

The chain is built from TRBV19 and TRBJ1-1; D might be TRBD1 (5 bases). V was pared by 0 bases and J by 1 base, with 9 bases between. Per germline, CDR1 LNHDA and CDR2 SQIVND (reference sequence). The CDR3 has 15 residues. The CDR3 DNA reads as TGTGCCAGTAGTATAGAGGCCAGGGCGAACACTGAAGCTTTCTTT. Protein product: CASSIEARANTEAFF.

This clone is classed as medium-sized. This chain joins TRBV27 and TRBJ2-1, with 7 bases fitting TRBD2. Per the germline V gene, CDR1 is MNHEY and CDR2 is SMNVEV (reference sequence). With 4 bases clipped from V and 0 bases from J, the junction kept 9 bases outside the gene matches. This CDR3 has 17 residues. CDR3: CASSSTEGLPSYNEQFF. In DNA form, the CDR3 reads TGTGCCAGCAGTTCCACGGAGGGACTACCCTCCTACAATGAGCAGTTCTTC.

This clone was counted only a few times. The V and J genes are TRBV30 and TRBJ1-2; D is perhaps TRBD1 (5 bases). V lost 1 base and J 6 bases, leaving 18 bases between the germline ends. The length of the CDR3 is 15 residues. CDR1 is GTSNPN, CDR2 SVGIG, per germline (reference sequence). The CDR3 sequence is CAWSALSGLLDGYTF. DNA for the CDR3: TGTGCCTGGAGTGCCCTTTCAGGGCTGCTCGATGGCTACACCTTC.